Here is one TCR beta chain with its context. Different DNA sequences within this sample yield the same CDR3. Trimming stripped 4 bases from V and 3 bases from J, with 3 bases between. Germline V lookup: CDR1 LGHDT, CDR2 YNNKEL (reference sequence). This CDR3 has 11 residues. The sample originates from a study of blood T cell repertoires in COVID-19. At the level of the study: Both acute and convalescent COVID-19 samples were obtained from the United States, Italy and Spain. From T cells, B-cell-depleted T cells, or PBMCs came the material, which was cDNA or gDNA.

Authors' processing steps: Estimated nucleated cell counts came from reference gene primer amplification. TCRdb's table, derived via immunoSEQ multiplex PCR, lists solely in-frame clones and lacks some. The V and J calls and clone size are taken from that table; D and trimming were inferred from the DNA. The table lists approximately 210,000 clones, 65% to 85% of them singletons. The sequenced sample was peripheral blood. The rearrangement uses TRBV3-1 (or the pseudogene TRBV3-2) and TRBJ1-2; no clear D. The source is a man aged 50 or older with active or convalescent COVID-19. CDR3 protein: CASSLDYGYTF. DNA for the CDR3: TGTGCCAGCAGCCTAGACTATGGCTACACCTTC.